Reported below is one TCR beta chain. This sample was included in a study of CXCR3-negative and CXCR3-positive naive CD8 T cells. It was by 5' RACE with UMI labels that the TRB cDNA libraries were prepared. TCRdb re-called the 5' RACE reads and shows each CDR3 protein once, DNA omitted. This sample's table reports 45,000 to 60,000 distinct CDR3 sequences. The CDR3 is 16 amino acids. The receptor comes from a human donor in good health. Some clones in this sample may be carry-over from other donors' samples. The chain carries TRBV21-1 and TRBJ1-5. TRBV21-1 is described as a pseudogene. The source material was memory CD8+ T cells from blood. CDR3 sequence: CASSIREEDGNQPQHF.